Each of the 11 T cell receptor beta chains below was sequenced from the same sample in a study of CXCR3-negative and CXCR3-positive naive CD8 T cells. The study made its TRB cDNA libraries by 5' RACE, adding UMI labels. Using the 5' RACE reads, TCRdb records one entry per CDR3 protein without DNA. Recorded here are around 90,000 distinct CDR3 sequences; the top ten clones represent about 1%. Input material: naive CXCR3- CD8+ T cells from blood. The subset here: CD45RO-CCR7+CD27+CD95- naive CD8+ T cells lacking CXCR3 (TNR3-). The source of these receptors is a human donor in good health. Some clones in this sample may be carry-over from other donors' samples.

The chain recombines TRBV7-3 with TRBJ2-1; checking the TCRdb D call of TRBD2 is not possible without DNA. Germline loops: CDR1 SGHTA, CDR2 FQGTGA. The CDR3 sequence is 16 residues long. The CDR3 sequence is CASSLEGTPSYNEQFF.

This rearrangement joins TRBV29-1 to TRBJ2-1. This CDR3 is built from 13 residues. The V gene's germline CDR1 is SQVTM and CDR2 ANQGSEA. CDR3 loop: CSVEDPLSNEQFF.

The chain uses TRBV30 and TRBJ1-1. Germline CDR1 reads GTSNPN; CDR2 reads SVGIG (reference sequence). This CDR3 spans 14 amino acids. The CDR3 protein is CAWREQWLNTEAFF.

The chain uses TRBV28 and TRBJ2-7; the D call of TRBD1 rests on TCRdb alone, since no DNA is present to check it. Germline V gene sequence: CDR1 MDHEN, CDR2 SYDVKM. This CDR3 has 15 amino acids. Here the CDR3 reads CASSPEGRGLYEQYF.

The chain uses TRBV28 and TRBJ1-5; TCRdb picks TRBD1, but there is no DNA to check that call. This CDR3 region has 16 residues. Looked up from germline, CDR1 is MDHEN and CDR2 is SYDVKM. This CDR3 reads CASSSRDPLTNQPQHF.

The rearrangement uses TRBV7-6 and TRBJ2-7; absent DNA, TCRdb's TRBD1 call cannot be checked. CDR1 SGHVS and CDR2 FNYEAQ come from the germline V gene. The CDR3 is made up of 16 amino acids. The CDR3 here is CASSPGPHQTSYEQYF.

The chain carries TRBV7-9 and TRBJ2-1. Germline CDR1 reads SEHNR; CDR2 reads FQNEAQ (reference sequence). CDR3 length: 15 amino acids. Here the CDR3 reads CASNIAGRTYNEQFF.

V is TRBV7-8 and J is TRBJ2-1; TCRdb reports TRBD2, a call that lacks DNA to check it against. The CDR3 is 20 residues long. CDR1 and CDR2 from the germline V gene are SGHVS and FQNEAQ. The CDR3 loop reads CASSGSGTSGRASSYNEQFF.

The V and J genes are TRBV4-1 and TRBJ2-5; with no DNA, the TCRdb D assignment of TRBD2 cannot be verified. The CDR3 is 17 residues long. Germline-derived CDR1 and CDR2 are MGHRA and YSYEKL. CDR3 loop: CASSQTGLAGVQETQYF.

The chain's CDR3 is CASRRSTDTQYF. This chain joins TRBV7-6 and TRBJ2-3. Germline V gene sequence: CDR1 SGHVS, CDR2 FNYEAQ. The CDR3 sequence is 12 residues long.

The rearrangement joins TRBV12-3 or TRBV12-4 to TRBJ1-2; the D call of TRBD1 rests on TCRdb alone, since no DNA is present to check it. CDR3 length: 13 residues. This chain's CDR3 is CASSPGQGAKYTF.